This is a list of T cell receptor beta chains from one sample in a study of T cells in Graves' hyperthyroidism and ophthalmopathy. TCRdb reanalysed the multiplex PCR reads using MiXCR and keeps one entry per CDR3 protein. The sample records 450,000 to 500,000 distinct CDR3 sequences, approximately 22% being singletons. The sample was blood. These receptors all come from a woman between 65 and 79 years old with Graves' ophthalmopathy. CDR3s include the opening cysteine and the closing phenylalanine or tryptophan. A D gene is named only where the DNA matches it firmly. A row's size may be missing; if present it is once, few, many or a size class.

j_gene: TRBJ1-5; v_gene: TRBV30; abundance: .; d_gene: .; CDR3nt: TGTGCCTGGAGTGTCCGGAATCAGGCTCAGCCCCAGCATTTT; CDR3aa: CAWSVRNQAQPQHF
j_gene: TRBJ2-5; v_gene: TRBV7-2; abundance: .; d_gene: .; CDR3nt: TGTGCCAGCAGCTTAGGCACCATAGAGACCCAGTACTTC; CDR3aa: CASSLGTIETQYF
j_gene: TRBJ2-2; v_gene: TRBV4-1; abundance: .; d_gene: TRBD2; CDR3nt: TGCGCCAGCAGCCTTGGACTAGCGGGAGTCGTGACCGGGGAGCTGTTTTTT; CDR3aa: CASSLGLAGVVTGELFF
j_gene: TRBJ2-6; v_gene: TRBV19; abundance: few; d_gene: TRBD2; CDR3nt: TGTGCCAGTAGTATAGCGCCAGCGGGATCCCCTCTCGTCAACGTCCTGACTTTC; CDR3aa: CASSIAPAGSPLVNVLTF
j_gene: TRBJ1-1; v_gene: TRBV28; abundance: many; d_gene: .; CDR3nt: TGTGCCAGCAGGAGGGCAGGGAACACTGAAGCTTTCTTT; CDR3aa: CASRRAGNTEAFF
j_gene: TRBJ2-1; v_gene: TRBV10-1; abundance: .; d_gene: .; CDR3nt: TGCGCCAGCACCCATTCTCCAAGGGGAAGCTCCTACAATGAGCAGTTCTTC; CDR3aa: CASTHSPRGSSYNEQFF
j_gene: TRBJ2-1; v_gene: TRBV15; abundance: few; d_gene: .; CDR3nt: TGTGCCACCAGCAGAGGGCGCGAGCTGGGATACAATGAGCAGTTCTTC; CDR3aa: CATSRGRELGYNEQFF
j_gene: TRBJ1-2; v_gene: TRBV6-5; abundance: .; d_gene: .; CDR3nt: TGTGCCAGCAGTTACTTTTCTTCGGAGAACTATGGCTACACCTTC; CDR3aa: CASSYFSSENYGYTF
j_gene: TRBJ1-2; v_gene: TRBV19; abundance: .; d_gene: TRBD1; CDR3nt: TGTGCCAGAAGGCGGGACAGGGGGTGGTATGGCTACACCTTC; CDR3aa: CARRRDRGWYGYTF
j_gene: TRBJ2-2; v_gene: TRBV3-1; abundance: few; d_gene: .; CDR3nt: TGTGCCAGCAGCCAAGGAACCGGTAACACCGGGGAGCTGTTTTTT; CDR3aa: CASSQGTGNTGELFF
j_gene: TRBJ1-1; v_gene: TRBV18; abundance: .; d_gene: TRBD1; CDR3nt: TGTGCCAGCTCACCGGACAGGTGGGGTACTGAAGCTTTCTTT; CDR3aa: CASSPDRWGTEAFF
j_gene: TRBJ1-3; v_gene: TRBV12-3/TRBV12-4; abundance: .; d_gene: .; CDR3nt: TGTGCCAGCAGTTTAGCGCTCGGGACTCTAAACACCATATATTTT; CDR3aa: CASSLALGTLNTIYF